This TCR beta chain was identified in a study of shared clonotypes between healthy human individuals. Germline V gene lookup returns CDR1 SEHNR and CDR2 FQNEAQ (reference sequence). The CDR3 consists of 17 residues. Trimming removed 5 bases from V and 0 bases from J, with 14 bases in between. Assay execution proceeded at the deep level. An approximately 200 ng quantity of DNA, tens of thousands of T cell genomes, went into the sorted-subset replicate PCRs. Assay: immunoSEQ multiplex PCR; the TCRdb copy retains only in-frame clones and omits some. The sample gives around 650,000 clones, around 96% of which show up once; around 0.1% is in the top ten. Terminally differentiated effector memory CD45RA+ cells were excluded by CCR7 positive selection of CD45RO-negative cells. The donor population consisted of healthy HIV-negative adults with no recent acute infections or vaccinations. This clone is a singleton in its sample.

Material: naive CD8+ T cells sorted from blood. The chain has TRBV7-9 and TRBJ2-6, with D perhaps TRBD1 or TRBD2 (5 bases each). The receptor comes from a woman aged 30 to 39 in good health. CDR3 loop: CASSPGAEGSGANVLTF. CDR3 coding DNA: TGTGCCAGCAGCCCCGGGGCAGAGGGCTCTGGGGCCAACGTCCTGACTTTC. Looking up the rest from reference TRBV7-9 and TRBJ2-6 gives the full variable domain: DTGVSQNPRHKITKRGQNVTFRCDPISEHNRLYWYRQTLGQGPEFLTYFQNEAQLEKSRLLSDRFSAERPKGSFSTLEIQRTEQGDSAMYLCASSPGAEGSGANVLTFGAGSRLTVL.